This TCR beta chain emerged from a study of cytomegalovirus exposure and HLA in healthy donors. Study-level findings and limits: In vitro testing confirmed three CMV-associated chains as specific for CMV antigens. In an earlier analysis, productive rearrangement rates for most beta V segments clustered near 87% or 30%. Across donors, sequencing depth was assumed by presence/absence analyses to be roughly uniform.

Remarks on this clone: Its antigen is unidentified.

The PCR contained 60 Vbeta and 13 Jbeta primers. Generated by immunoSEQ multiplex PCR, the TCRdb table keeps only in-frame clones and is missing some. The table has approximately 150,000 clones, roughly 70% seen once. The CDR3 loop spans 19 amino acids. V lost 5 bases to trimming and J lost 0 bases, with 20 bases between them. Germline CDR1 and CDR2: MDHEN and SYDVKM. The TCR comes from a woman between 40 and 50 years old in good health and CMV-seronegative. The sample was PBMCs. V and J are TRBV28 and TRBJ1-6, with D tentatively TRBD1 (5 bases). The CDR3 nucleotides read TGTGCCAGCAGTCGACCGGTCATGGGGCCGAGCTCCTATAATTCACCCCTCCACTTT. Translation: CASSRPVMGPSSYNSPLHF.